Listed below are T cell receptor beta chains from one sample, sequenced in a study of naive and memory T cell subsets. Using its own MiXCR run on the UMI-ligation and nested PCR reads, TCRdb lists one record per CDR3 protein. Among about 160,000 distinct CDR3 sequences listed, roughly 23% were seen once. Input material: naive CD4+ T cells from blood. The source is a human donor in good health. The CDR3 runs from the conserved cysteine through the conserved F or W. Each record gives: D gene, V gene, J gene, clone size, CDR3 protein, CDR3 DNA. A D gene is named only where the DNA matches it firmly. For some rows the clone size is stated as once, few or many, or as a class when expanded; others skip it.

NA,TRBV5-1,TRBJ2-3,few,CASSYRPDTDTQYF,TGCGCCAGCAGCTACCGACCGGACACAGATACGCAGTATTTT
TRBD1,TRBV12-3/TRBV12-4,TRBJ2-7,many,CASSLTGGSYEQYF,TGTGCCAGCAGCTTGACAGGGGGCTCCTACGAGCAGTACTTC
NA,TRBV30,TRBJ1-2,few,CAWSRANPRRLYGYTF,TGTGCCTGGAGTAGGGCCAATCCCCGGCGTCTATATGGCTACACCTTC
NA,TRBV18,TRBJ1-1,NA,CASSPPGWADQNTEAFF,TGTGCCAGCTCACCCCCTGGATGGGCAGATCAGAACACTGAAGCTTTCTTT
NA,TRBV5-1,TRBJ2-7,NA,CASSLLIGTQYERYF,TGCGCCAGCAGCTTACTGATCGGGACCCAATACGAGCGGTACTTC
NA,TRBV7-9,TRBJ1-1,many,CASNDHVADTEAFF,TGTGCCAGCAATGATCATGTCGCCGACACTGAAGCTTTCTTT
NA,TRBV9,TRBJ2-2,NA,CASSATLTGELFF,TGTGCCAGCAGCGCGACTCTGACCGGGGAGCTGTTTTTT
TRBD1,TRBV28,TRBJ1-1,NA,CASSPWTGQPTEAFF,TGTGCCAGCAGTCCATGGACAGGGCAGCCCACTGAAGCTTTCTTT
TRBD1,TRBV20-1,TRBJ2-2,NA,CSAWDRGLAGGELFF,TGCAGTGCCTGGGACAGGGGGCTGGCGGGCGGGGAGCTGTTTTTT
TRBD2,TRBV10-1,TRBJ2-2,few,CASSPSGRSGELFF,TGCGCCAGCAGTCCTAGCGGGAGGTCCGGGGAGCTGTTTTTT
TRBD1,TRBV7-9,TRBJ2-5,NA,CASSLAPGQGRETQYF,TGTGCCAGCAGCTTAGCGCCAGGACAGGGACGAGAGACCCAGTACTTC
TRBD1,TRBV6-1,TRBJ2-5,few,CASSLRDRGGETQYF,TGTGCCAGCAGTCTCCGGGACAGGGGCGGAGAGACCCAGTACTTC
NA,TRBV7-6,TRBJ2-2,few,CASSTTAGSPRELFF,TGTGCCAGCAGCACAACGGCAGGGTCCCCCCGGGAGCTGTTTTTT
TRBD1,TRBV12-3/TRBV12-4,TRBJ2-7,NA,CASSAGGQNPRRVVQYF,TGTGCCAGCAGTGCAGGGGGCCAAAACCCACGACGAGTTGTGCAGTACTTC
NA,TRBV6-5,TRBJ1-2,few,CASSLGPLSGGYTF,TGTGCCAGCAGTCTCGGCCCGCTTAGTGGGGGCTACACCTTC
NA,TRBV20-1,TRBJ1-5,NA,CSPVRGNQPQHF,TGCAGTCCCGTTAGGGGAAATCAGCCCCAGCATTTT
TRBD2,TRBV20-1,TRBJ2-5,many,CSARLAGETQYF,TGCAGTGCCCGACTAGCGGGAGAGACCCAGTACTTC
TRBD1,TRBV28,TRBJ1-6,NA,CASSLLGTGNSPLHF,TGTGCCAGCAGTTTGCTGGGGACAGGGAATTCACCCCTCCACTTT
TRBD1,TRBV28,TRBJ1-5,few,CASSLIQGAWQPQHF,TGTGCCAGCAGTTTGATTCAGGGGGCTTGGCAGCCCCAGCATTTT
NA,TRBV10-3,TRBJ2-3,few,CAISEFRDPDTQYF,TGTGCCATCAGTGAATTTCGGGATCCAGATACGCAGTATTTT
TRBD1,TRBV12-3/TRBV12-4,TRBJ2-5,many,CASIPTGGQETQYF,TGTGCCAGCATCCCGACAGGGGGACAAGAGACCCAGTACTTC
TRBD1,TRBV27,TRBJ2-7,few,CASRKTGQASYEQYF,TGTGCCAGCAGGAAGACGGGACAGGCTTCCTACGAGCAGTACTTC
TRBD1,TRBV7-2,TRBJ2-7,NA,CASTAGTGPLDEQYF,TGTGCCAGCACCGCGGGGACAGGGCCGCTGGACGAGCAGTACTTC
NA,TRBV6-5,TRBJ2-6,few,CASSYPRAGANVLTF,TGTGCCAGCAGTTACCCGAGGGCTGGGGCCAACGTCCTGACTTTC
TRBD2,TRBV6-1,TRBJ2-3,many,CASSALAGNADTQYF,TGTGCCAGCAGTGCCCTAGCGGGTAATGCAGATACGCAGTATTTT
NA,TRBV6-1,TRBJ2-1,NA,CASSEANSPRGFF,TGTGCCAGCAGTGAAGCGAATAGTCCAAGGGGGTTCTTC
TRBD1,TRBV12-3/TRBV12-4,TRBJ1-5,NA,CASSLDRGGGNQPQHF,TGTGCCAGCAGTTTAGACAGGGGTGGTGGCAATCAGCCCCAGCATTTT
NA,TRBV20-1,TRBJ1-2,few,CSAPGRGKNYGYTF,TGCAGTGCCCCCGGCAGAGGGAAAAATTATGGCTACACCTTC
NA,TRBV30,TRBJ1-2,NA,CAWSLGVVANYGYTF,TGTGCCTGGAGTTTAGGGGTTGTAGCGAACTATGGCTACACCTTC
TRBD1,TRBV28,TRBJ2-5,NA,CASSLGQGARETQYF,TGTGCCAGCAGTCTGGGACAGGGGGCCAGAGAGACCCAGTACTTC
NA,TRBV20-1,TRBJ2-3,few,CSAFQNTQYF,TGCAGTGCCTTTCAGAATACGCAGTATTTT
TRBD2,TRBV4-1,TRBJ2-5,NA,CATGLAGRETQYF,TGCGCCACGGGCCTAGCGGGTAGAGAGACCCAGTACTTC
TRBD2,TRBV11-2,TRBJ2-1,many,CASSPTLAGGSRDNEQFF,TGTGCCAGCAGCCCCACACTAGCGGGAGGGTCTAGGGACAATGAGCAGTTCTTC
NA,TRBV3-1,TRBJ2-7,NA,CASSLRSRVEQYF,TGTGCCAGCAGCCTGAGGTCTAGAGTCGAGCAGTACTTC
NA,TRBV2,TRBJ2-4,once,CASSEALIPVLNIQYF,TGTGCCAGCAGTGAAGCGCTCATTCCGGTGTTAAACATTCAGTACTTC
NA,TRBV18,TRBJ2-3,few,CASSPQRTVNTDTQYF,TGTGCCAGCTCACCACAGAGGACAGTAAACACAGATACGCAGTATTTT
TRBD2,TRBV11-2,TRBJ2-1,many,CASSLVTSGSSSYNEQFF,TGTGCCAGCAGCTTAGTGACTAGCGGGAGTAGCTCCTACAATGAGCAGTTCTTC
NA,TRBV29-1,TRBJ2-6,NA,CSVGWGSGANVLTF,TGCAGCGTTGGTTGGGGGTCTGGGGCCAACGTCCTGACTTTC
NA,TRBV4-2,TRBJ1-6,NA,CASSQGDRDNSPLHF,TGTGCCAGCAGCCAAGGAGACAGAGACAATTCACCCCTCCACTTT
TRBD2,TRBV6-5,TRBJ2-2,few,CASSYASGGANTGELFF,TGTGCCAGCAGTTACGCCAGCGGGGGAGCCAACACCGGGGAGCTGTTTTTT
NA,TRBV20-1,TRBJ2-3,many,CSAQFQDTQYF,TGCAGTGCCCAATTCCAAGATACGCAGTATTTT
TRBD2,TRBV12-3/TRBV12-4,TRBJ2-7,few,CASSLSPSGNHEQYF,TGTGCCAGCAGTTTATCCCCTAGCGGGAACCACGAGCAGTACTTC
NA,TRBV28,TRBJ1-1,few,CASSLKAAGTAFF,TGTGCCAGCAGTTTAAAAGCTGCGGGTACAGCTTTCTTT
NA,TRBV28,TRBJ2-1,NA,CASSLFNWKVIF,TGTGCCAGCAGTTTATTTAACTGGAAAGTGATCTTC
NA,TRBV6-6,TRBJ1-1,few,CASSPRRTGNTEAFF,TGTGCCAGCAGTCCCCGCCGCACAGGGAACACTGAAGCTTTCTTT
NA,TRBV6-6,TRBJ2-2,NA,CASIPLGPGTADAGELFF,TGTGCCAGCATCCCGCTGGGGCCCGGGACGGCAGACGCCGGGGAGCTGTTTTTT
TRBD1,TRBV24-1,TRBJ2-2,NA,CATSDPGQLLGELFF,TGTGCCACCAGTGATCCGGGACAGTTACTCGGGGAGCTGTTTTTT
TRBD2,TRBV3-1,TRBJ2-5,NA,CASSQERTSGSVETQYF,TGTGCCAGCAGCCAAGAACGGACTAGCGGGAGCGTTGAGACCCAGTACTTC
NA,TRBV19,TRBJ1-5,few,CATGTRGNQPQHF,TGTGCCACCGGGACCCGGGGAAATCAGCCCCAGCATTTT
NA,TRBV30,TRBJ2-2,NA,CAWSRQANTGELFF,TGTGCCTGGAGTAGGCAGGCGAACACCGGGGAGCTGTTTTTT
NA,TRBV23-1,TRBJ2-1,NA,CASRKSTGVLGNEQFF,TGCGCCAGCAGGAAGTCGACAGGAGTTTTAGGCAATGAGCAGTTCTTC
NA,TRBV7-3,TRBJ2-2,many,CASSLTGPSANTGELFF,TGTGCCAGCAGCTTAACAGGCCCCTCCGCGAACACCGGGGAGCTGTTTTTT
TRBD1,TRBV6-2/TRBV6-3,TRBJ2-7,NA,CASSNPGQGSYEQYF,TGTGCCAGCAGCAACCCGGGACAGGGGAGTTACGAGCAGTACTTC
TRBD2,TRBV3-1,TRBJ2-1,NA,CASSQTSGGRGIEQFF,TGTGCCAGCAGCCAGACCTCCGGCGGGAGGGGGATTGAGCAGTTCTTC
NA,TRBV20-1,TRBJ2-1,many,CSAPGPLGYNEQFF,TGCAGTGCCCCTGGACCTTTGGGATACAATGAGCAGTTCTTC
NA,TRBV20-1,TRBJ2-6,few,CSAREEGGSGANVLTF,TGCAGTGCTAGGGAGGAAGGGGGCTCTGGGGCCAACGTCCTGACTTTC